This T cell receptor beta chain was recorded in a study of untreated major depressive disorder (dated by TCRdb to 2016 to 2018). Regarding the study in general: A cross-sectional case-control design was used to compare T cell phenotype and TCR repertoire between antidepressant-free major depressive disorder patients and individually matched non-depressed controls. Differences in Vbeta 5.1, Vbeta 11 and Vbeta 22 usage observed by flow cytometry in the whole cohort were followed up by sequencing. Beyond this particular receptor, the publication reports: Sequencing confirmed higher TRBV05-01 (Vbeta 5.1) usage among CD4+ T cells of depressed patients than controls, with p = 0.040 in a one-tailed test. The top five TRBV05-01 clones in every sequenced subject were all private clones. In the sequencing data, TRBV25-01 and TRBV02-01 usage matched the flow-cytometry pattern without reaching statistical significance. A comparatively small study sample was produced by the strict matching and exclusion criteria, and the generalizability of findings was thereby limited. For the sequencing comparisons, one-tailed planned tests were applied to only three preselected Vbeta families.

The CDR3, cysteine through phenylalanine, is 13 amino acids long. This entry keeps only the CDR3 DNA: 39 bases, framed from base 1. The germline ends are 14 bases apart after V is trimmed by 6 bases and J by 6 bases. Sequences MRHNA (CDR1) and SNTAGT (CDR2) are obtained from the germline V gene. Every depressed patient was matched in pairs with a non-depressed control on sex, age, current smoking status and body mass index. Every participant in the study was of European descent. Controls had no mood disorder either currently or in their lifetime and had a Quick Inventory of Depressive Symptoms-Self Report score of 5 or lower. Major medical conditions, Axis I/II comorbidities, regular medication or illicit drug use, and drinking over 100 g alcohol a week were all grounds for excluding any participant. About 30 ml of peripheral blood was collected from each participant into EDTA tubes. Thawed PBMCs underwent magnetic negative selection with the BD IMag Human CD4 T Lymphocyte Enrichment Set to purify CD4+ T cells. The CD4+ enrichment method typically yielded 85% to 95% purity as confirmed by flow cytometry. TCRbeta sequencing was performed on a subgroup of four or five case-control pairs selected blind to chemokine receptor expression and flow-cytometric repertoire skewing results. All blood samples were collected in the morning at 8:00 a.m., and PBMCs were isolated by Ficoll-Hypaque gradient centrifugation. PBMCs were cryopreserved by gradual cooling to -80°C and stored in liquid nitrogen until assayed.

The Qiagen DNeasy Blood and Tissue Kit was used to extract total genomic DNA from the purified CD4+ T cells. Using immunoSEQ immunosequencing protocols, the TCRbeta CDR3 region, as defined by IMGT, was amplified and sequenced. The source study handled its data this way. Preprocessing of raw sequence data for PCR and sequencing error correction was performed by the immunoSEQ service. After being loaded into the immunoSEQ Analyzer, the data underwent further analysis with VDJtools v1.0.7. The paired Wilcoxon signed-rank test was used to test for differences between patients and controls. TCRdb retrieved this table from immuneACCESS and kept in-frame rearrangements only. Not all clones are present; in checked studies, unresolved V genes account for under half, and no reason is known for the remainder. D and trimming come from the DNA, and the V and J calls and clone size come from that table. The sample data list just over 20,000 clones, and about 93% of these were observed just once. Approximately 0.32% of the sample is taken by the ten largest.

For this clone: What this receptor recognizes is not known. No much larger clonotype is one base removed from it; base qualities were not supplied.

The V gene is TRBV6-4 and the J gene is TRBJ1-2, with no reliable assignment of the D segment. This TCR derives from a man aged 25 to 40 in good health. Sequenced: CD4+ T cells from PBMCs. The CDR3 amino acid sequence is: CASSAEGGDGYTF. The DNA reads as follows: TGTGCCAGCAGCGCTGAGGGTGGGGATGGCTACACCTTC.